The clone carrying this TCR beta chain was counted only a few times. Its antigen is undetermined. V was cut by 0 bases and J by 11 bases, with 15 bases left in between. The CDR3 is 14 residues long. In germline, CDR1 is SGHRS, CDR2 YFSETQ. The data were obtained in a study of beta chain features in type 1 diabetes. Study-level points and caveats: Type 1 diabetes patients had moderately but significantly shorter TCRB CDR3s in all four CD4+ subsets.

Expressed TCRB transcripts were sequenced because the entire RNA isolate underwent reverse transcription. Profiling relied on immunoSEQ multiplex PCR, and the TCRdb table lists in-frame clones only, not all of them. The sample carries over 200,000 clones, roughly 11% recorded once. CD4+ cells of the naive, central memory, regulatory and stem cell-like memory types were sorted via CD45RO/CCR7/CD25/CD127/CD95/CD27. Sequencing was carried out using naive CD4+ T cells from blood. The receptor comes from a man aged 25-45 years with type 1 diabetes. This chain joins TRBV5-1 and TRBJ2-4; D gene uncertain. The DNA for the CDR3 is TGCGCCAGCAGCTTGGGGCTGGGCCAACAACTTCAGTACTTC. Translating it yields CASSLGLGQQLQYF.